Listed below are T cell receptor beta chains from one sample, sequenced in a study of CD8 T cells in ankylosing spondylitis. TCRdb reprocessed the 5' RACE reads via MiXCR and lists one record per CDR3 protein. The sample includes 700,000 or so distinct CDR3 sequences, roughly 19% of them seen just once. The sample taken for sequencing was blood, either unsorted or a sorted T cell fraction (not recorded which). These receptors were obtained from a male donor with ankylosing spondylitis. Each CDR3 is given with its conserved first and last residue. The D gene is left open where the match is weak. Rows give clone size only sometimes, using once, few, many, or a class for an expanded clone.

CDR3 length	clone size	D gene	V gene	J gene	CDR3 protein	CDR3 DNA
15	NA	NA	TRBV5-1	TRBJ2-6	CASSLGSTGANVLTF	TGCGCCAGCAGCTTAGGTAGCACTGGGGCCAACGTCCTGACTTTC
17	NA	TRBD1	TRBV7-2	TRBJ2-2	CASSEHRDRSLTGELFF	TGTGCCAGCAGCGAGCACCGGGACAGATCCCTCACCGGGGAGCTGTTTTTT
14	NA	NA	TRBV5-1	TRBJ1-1	CASSLKSTNTEAFF	TGCGCCAGCAGCTTAAAAAGCACGAACACTGAAGCTTTCTTT
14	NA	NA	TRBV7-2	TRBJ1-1	CASSWKLGNTEAFF	TGTGCCAGCAGCTGGAAGTTGGGGAACACTGAAGCTTTCTTT
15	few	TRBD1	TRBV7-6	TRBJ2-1	CASSTRTGQNNEQFF	TGTGCCAGCAGCACCAGGACAGGGCAAAACAATGAGCAGTTCTTC
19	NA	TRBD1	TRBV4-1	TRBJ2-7	CASSPPTTGTGAAGYEQYF	TGCGCCAGCAGCCCCCCTACTACCGGGACAGGGGCCGCCGGGTACGAGCAGTACTTC
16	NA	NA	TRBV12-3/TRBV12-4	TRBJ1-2	CASRPPIGKRDYGYTF	TGTGCCAGCAGACCCCCGATCGGGAAGCGCGACTATGGCTACACCTTC
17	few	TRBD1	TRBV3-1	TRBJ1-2	CASFNAGQGVPNYGYTF	TGTGCCAGCTTCAACGCGGGACAGGGGGTTCCCAACTATGGCTACACCTTC
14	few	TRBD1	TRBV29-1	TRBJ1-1	CSVVSRGGNTEAFF	TGCAGCGTTGTATCCAGGGGGGGGAACACTGAAGCTTTCTTT
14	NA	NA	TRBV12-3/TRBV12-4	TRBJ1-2	CASSLGTPVKGYTF	TGTGCCAGCAGTTTAGGGACTCCCGTAAAAGGCTACACCTTC
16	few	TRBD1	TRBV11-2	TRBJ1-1	CASSLSGGTANTEAFF	TGTGCCAGCAGCTTGAGTGGTGGGACAGCTAACACTGAAGCTTTCTTT
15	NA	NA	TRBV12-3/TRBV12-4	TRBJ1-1	CASSLVGEWQTEAFF	TGTGCCAGCAGTTTAGTCGGAGAATGGCAAACTGAAGCTTTCTTT
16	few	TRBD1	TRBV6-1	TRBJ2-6	CASSVETGTGANVLTF	TGTGCCAGCAGTGTCGAGACAGGGACTGGGGCCAACGTCCTGACTTTC
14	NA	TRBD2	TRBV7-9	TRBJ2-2	CASSKGTSAGELFF	TGTGCCAGCAGCAAAGGGACTAGCGCCGGGGAGCTGTTTTTT
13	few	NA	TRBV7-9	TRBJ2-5	CASSLGLIETQYF	TGTGCCAGCAGCTTAGGACTAATAGAGACCCAGTACTTC
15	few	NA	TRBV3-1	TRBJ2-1	CASSQRWSSYNEQFF	TGTGCCAGCAGCCAACGATGGAGCTCCTACAATGAGCAGTTCTTC
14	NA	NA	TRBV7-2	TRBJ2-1	CASSAGGGSYEQFF	TGTGCCAGCAGCGCAGGGGGAGGGAGCTATGAGCAGTTCTTC
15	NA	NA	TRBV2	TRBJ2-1	CASTPGAGSFDEQFF	TGTGCCAGCACTCCCGGCGCTGGTTCATTTGATGAGCAGTTCTTC
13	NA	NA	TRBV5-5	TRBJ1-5	CASSLESAQPQHF	TGTGCCAGCAGCTTGGAGAGTGCTCAGCCCCAGCATTTT
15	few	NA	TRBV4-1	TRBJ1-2	CASSPLGGQVYGYTF	TGCGCCAGCAGCCCACTCGGGGGGCAGGTCTATGGCTACACCTTC
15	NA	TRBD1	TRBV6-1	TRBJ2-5	CASSTGTGKGETQYF	TGTGCCAGCAGTACCGGGACAGGGAAAGGGGAGACCCAGTACTTC
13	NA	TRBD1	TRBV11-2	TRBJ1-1	CASKRTGPTEAFF	TGTGCCAGCAAAAGGACAGGCCCCACTGAAGCTTTCTTT
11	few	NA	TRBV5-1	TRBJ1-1	CASSLQGKAFF	TGCGCCAGCAGCTTACAAGGAAAAGCTTTCTTT
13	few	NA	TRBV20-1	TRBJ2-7	CSARVRASYEQYF	TGCAGTGCTAGGGTCAGGGCCTCATACGAGCAGTACTTC
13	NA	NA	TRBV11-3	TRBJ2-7	CASSLVWLYEQYF	TGTGCCAGCAGCTTAGTGTGGCTCTACGAGCAGTACTTC
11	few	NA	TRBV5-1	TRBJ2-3	CASSPGHYQYF	TGCGCCAGCAGCCCGGGCCATTATCAGTATTTT
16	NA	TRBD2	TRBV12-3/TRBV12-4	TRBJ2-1	CASSLGSSGRYNEQFF	TGTGCCAGCAGTTTAGGGAGTAGCGGGAGATACAATGAGCAGTTCTTC